This entry is about one T cell receptor beta chain. Its antigen is still unknown. This sample is drawn from a study of shared clonotypes between healthy human individuals. CDR1 is SNHLY and CDR2 is FYNNEI in the germline V gene. The CDR3 runs 16 residues. The J segment lost 3 bases and the V segment lost 6 bases, leaving 11 bases of the junction unmatched. This table comes from immunoSEQ multiplex PCR, and its TCRdb copy is limited to in-frame clones, with some not included. The sample has nearly 1,000,000 clones, roughly 72% seen once. Study-wide results and caveats: The study sampled only blood, and tissue repertoires likely differ. Clonotypes not shared had lower generation probabilities than those common to all four donors.

Material: memory CD4+ T cells sorted from blood. Described subset: CD45RA-negative fraction. The receptor was derived from a man aged 18 to 35 in good health. This chain connects TRBV2 to TRBJ2-1, with 7 bases fitting TRBD1. CDR3 sequence: CASREGQPRGYNEQFF. DNA for the CDR3: TGTGCCAGCAGAGAGGGACAGCCGAGGGGCTACAATGAGCAGTTCTTC. The full variable domain, with the rest looked up from reference TRBV2 and TRBJ2-1, is EPEVTQTPSHQVTQMGQEVILRCVPISNHLYFYWYRQILGQKVEFLVSFYNNEISEKSEIFDDQFSVERPDGSNFTLKIRSTKLEDSAMYFCASREGQPRGYNEQFFGPGTRLTVL.